A selection of T cell receptor beta chains follows, all from one sample in a study of blood T cell repertoires in COVID-19. Some clones are missing from TCRdb's copy, which holds only in-frame ones; the method was immunoSEQ multiplex PCR. The table shows 490,000 or so clones, with more than 85% occurring only once. The source material was PBMCs or T cells enriched from blood (not recorded which). The receptors come from a woman aged 60-75 years who had recovered from COVID-19. The CDR3 runs from the conserved cysteine through the conserved F or W. Each record gives: D gene, V gene, J gene, clone size, CDR3 DNA, CDR3 protein. The D gene is left open where the match is weak. Size is stated for part of the rows, as once, few or many counts, or as a class when the clone is expanded.

NA	TRBV28	TRBJ1-3	NA	TGTGCCAGCAGTTCTCTCGGGGACACCATATATTTT	CASSSLGDTIYF
TRBD2	TRBV5-1	TRBJ2-3	NA	TGCGCCAGCGGGAGCGGGGAGGTAGATACGCAGTATTTT	CASGSGEVDTQYF
TRBD1	TRBV5-1	TRBJ1-6	NA	TGCGCCAGCCCGATAGTCGACAGGGAAAGTTCACCCCTCCACTTT	CASPIVDRESSPLHF
NA	TRBV3-1/TRBV3-2	TRBJ1-3	NA	TGTGCCAGCAGCCAGGGGGCGAAAGGAAACACCATATATTTT	CASSQGAKGNTIYF
TRBD2	TRBV2	TRBJ2-7	NA	TGTGCCAGCAGTGAAGGAATAGCGGGAGCTTCCTACGAGCAGTACTTC	CASSEGIAGASYEQYF
NA	TRBV11-2	TRBJ1-4	NA	TGTGCCAGCAGCCCCCGCAGGGCCCGAGCCGCAACTAATGAAAAACTGTTTTTT	CASSPRRARAATNEKLFF
NA	TRBV18	TRBJ1-6	NA	TGTGCCAGCTCACCACGGACAGCCGACCCCCTCCACTTT	CASSPRTADPLHF
NA	TRBV12-3/TRBV12-4	TRBJ1-4	NA	TGTGCCAGCAGTTCCTGGGAGGGTGAAAAACTGTTTTTT	CASSSWEGEKLFF
NA	TRBV6-5	TRBJ1-3	NA	TGTGCCAGCAGGTCGGCCAGGGACTCTGGAAACACCATATATTTT	CASRSARDSGNTIYF
NA	TRBV7-2	TRBJ2-2	NA	TGTGCCAGCAGCCCCCAACAAAACACCGGGGAGCTGTTTTTT	CASSPQQNTGELFF
NA	TRBV7-6	TRBJ1-1	NA	TGTGCCAGCAGCCAGCGGCGGGGGGCGAACACTGAAGCTTTCTTT	CASSQRRGANTEAFF
NA	TRBV5-6	TRBJ1-1	NA	TGTGCCAGCAGCTTGGTAGGGTCGACTAAAGCTTTCTTT	CASSLVGSTKAFF
NA	TRBV6-5	TRBJ2-5	NA	TGTGCCAGCAGTTCCACAGGGTCTTCAGAGACCCAGTACTTC	CASSSTGSSETQYF
NA	TRBV7-2	TRBJ1-2	NA	TGTGCCAGCAGCTCCCCTACGGGTTTGGGAGGGGCCATTCGGGGCTACACCTTC	CASSSPTGLGGAIRGYTF
TRBD2	TRBV7-6	TRBJ2-2	NA	TGTGCCAGCAGCTCCGGACTAGCGGGGGCCACCGGGGAGCTGTTTTTT	CASSSGLAGATGELFF
NA	TRBV18	TRBJ2-2	NA	TGTGCCAGCTCACCAGGGAAAAGGGAGCGAACCGGGGAGCTGTTTTTT	CASSPGKRERTGELFF
TRBD1	TRBV25-1	TRBJ1-6	few	TGTGCCAGCAGTGACAGGGGGCCTTCACCCCTCCACTTT	CASSDRGPSPLHF
NA	TRBV18	TRBJ2-3	NA	TGTGCCAGCTCACCACCGAGAAGGAGCGCAGATACGCAGTATTTT	CASSPPRRSADTQYF
NA	TRBV5-1	TRBJ1-4	NA	TGCGCCAGCAGCCCCCCGGGAGCAACTAATGAAAAACTGTTTTTT	CASSPPGATNEKLFF
TRBD1	TRBV13	TRBJ2-3	NA	TGTGCCAGCAGACTGACAGGGGGAATGGCGCAGTATTTT	CASRLTGGMAQYF
NA	TRBV29-1	TRBJ1-1	NA	TGCAGCGTCAGAACGGGGTACACTGAAGCTTTCTTT	CSVRTGYTEAFF
TRBD2	TRBV9	TRBJ2-1	NA	TGTGCCAGCAGCCCACCGGGACTAGCGGGGGCCATGATATACAATGAGCAGTTCTTC	CASSPPGLAGAMIYNEQFF
TRBD1	TRBV18	TRBJ1-4	once	TGTGCCAGCTCCCCAAAGTTGGAGGGGGCTGGAGAAAAACTGTTTTTT	CASSPKLEGAGEKLFF
TRBD1	TRBV5-6	TRBJ1-1	NA	TGTGCCAGCAGCTTGGCAGGGGGTGAAGCTTTCTTT	CASSLAGGEAFF
NA	TRBV6-5	TRBJ1-1	NA	TGTGCCAGCCAAATAGACGGGGGGCTTAACACTGAAGCTTTCTTT	CASQIDGGLNTEAFF
NA	TRBV7-9	TRBJ1-2	NA	TGTGCCAGCAGCTTAGCGCAGGGTGGCTACACCTTC	CASSLAQGGYTF
TRBD1	TRBV6-5	TRBJ1-2	few	TGTGCCAGCAGGGGGACAGGGGGGACCTATGGCTACACCTTC	CASRGTGGTYGYTF
NA	TRBV3-1/TRBV3-2	TRBJ1-3	NA	TGTGCCAGCAGCCACCGGTCAGGAAACACCATATATTTT	CASSHRSGNTIYF
TRBD2	TRBV6-2/TRBV6-3	TRBJ2-1	NA	TGTGCCAGCAGTTACAACCTACTAGCGGGGCAGCACAATGAGCAGTTCTTC	CASSYNLLAGQHNEQFF
TRBD1	TRBV6-5	TRBJ1-1	few	TGTGCCACCACCCAGGGGGCGCAGGGGAACACTGAAGCTTTCTTT	CATTQGAQGNTEAFF
TRBD1	TRBV3-1/TRBV3-2	TRBJ1-2	few	TGTGCCAGCAGCCGACAGGGAGACTATGGCTACACCTTC	CASSRQGDYGYTF
TRBD1	TRBV28	TRBJ2-1	NA	TGTGCCAGCAGAAGGGCAGGGGGCTACAATGAGCAGTTCTTC	CASRRAGGYNEQFF
NA	TRBV5-6	TRBJ2-3	NA	TGTGCCAGCAGCTGGCCTGGGACTCCCACCCAACGTACGCAGTATTTT	CASSWPGTPTQRTQYF
TRBD1	TRBV10-2	TRBJ1-6	NA	TGCGCCAGAATGGACAGGGAGCGATCACCCCTCCACTTT	CARMDRERSPLHF
TRBD1	TRBV3-1/TRBV3-2	TRBJ2-4	NA	TGTGCCAGCAGCCCTCGACAGGGGAGGAACATTCAGTACTTC	CASSPRQGRNIQYF
NA	TRBV4-2	TRBJ1-2	NA	TGTGCCAGCAGCCGGGCACAGGGACCCAACTATGGCTACACCTTC	CASSRAQGPNYGYTF
TRBD1	TRBV7-8	TRBJ1-1	NA	TGTGCCAGCAGCCCCTCCCTGGACAGGGGAACGAACACTGAAGCTTTCTTT	CASSPSLDRGTNTEAFF
NA	TRBV6-5	TRBJ1-6	NA	TGTGCCAGCGGCAGGGTCCAGGATTCACCCCTCCACTTT	CASGRVQDSPLHF
TRBD2	TRBV10-2	TRBJ2-7	NA	TGCGCCAGCTTCCCAGCGGGGGACCCCTACGAGCAGTACTTC	CASFPAGDPYEQYF
TRBD1	TRBV5-5	TRBJ1-3	NA	TGTGCCAGCAGCTTGTACAGGGGGACTGGAAACACCATATATTTT	CASSLYRGTGNTIYF
TRBD1	TRBV19	TRBJ1-5	NA	TGTGCCAGCCCACCGGGACAGGGGGTCATAGGCAATCAGCCCCAGCATTTT	CASPPGQGVIGNQPQHF
NA	TRBV30	TRBJ1-6	NA	TGTGCCTGGAGTGCTTCGGGGACAAGGATTTATTCACCCCTCCACTTT	CAWSASGTRIYSPLHF
NA	TRBV5-5	TRBJ1-4	NA	TGTGCCAGCAGCTTTGGGCCATCAGGGGAAAAACTGTTTTTT	CASSFGPSGEKLFF
NA	TRBV9	TRBJ2-1	NA	TGTGCCAGCAGCTCGCGGCAGAATGAGCAGTTCTTC	CASSSRQNEQFF
NA	TRBV7-8	TRBJ1-6	once	TGTGCCAGCGGCCAGAGAGGGCCCCTCCACTTT	CASGQRGPLHF
NA	TRBV24-1	TRBJ1-2	NA	TGTGCCACCAGACAGGGAGCCAACTATGGCTACACCTTC	CATRQGANYGYTF
NA	TRBV3-1/TRBV3-2	TRBJ1-1	NA	TGTGCCAGCAGCCAAGAAGGGGTGAAAGCTTTCTTT	CASSQEGVKAFF
NA	TRBV19	TRBJ1-3	NA	TGTGCCAGTAAGGGCAGGGCCGGAAACACCATATATTTT	CASKGRAGNTIYF
NA	TRBV6-6	TRBJ1-5	NA	TGTGCCAGCAGCCTCCTTGTGGGGACTGGGCCCCAGCATTTT	CASSLLVGTGPQHF
TRBD2	TRBV7-6	TRBJ2-1	NA	TGTGCCAGCAGCTTAGCAGCGGGGAATTACAATGAGCAGTTCTTC	CASSLAAGNYNEQFF
TRBD2	TRBV6-5	TRBJ2-5	NA	TGTGCCAGCACTCCGGGCGGGGGAAAAGAGACCCAGTACTTC	CASTPGGGKETQYF
TRBD1	TRBV15	TRBJ1-5	NA	TGTGCCACCAGCAGGGGGACAGGGGTTAAGCAGCCCCAGCATTTT	CATSRGTGVKQPQHF
TRBD1	TRBV5-6	TRBJ2-7	NA	TGTGCCAGCAGCTTGGGGCAGGGGGTCTACGAGCAGTACTTC	CASSLGQGVYEQYF
NA	TRBV18	TRBJ2-1	NA	TGTGCCAGCTCATCGCCGGGCCCTCGGGACTGGAGCTCCTACAATGAGCAGTTCTTC	CASSSPGPRDWSSYNEQFF
NA	TRBV21-1	TRBJ1-5	NA	TGTGCCAGCGGAAAGGGGGAACAGTCCTATAGCAATCAGCCCCAGCATTTT	CASGKGEQSYSNQPQHF
TRBD1	TRBV27	TRBJ1-2	NA	TGTGCCAGCAGTTTACTCAGGGGGCTAGACTATGGCTACACCTTC	CASSLLRGLDYGYTF
NA	TRBV7-9	TRBJ1-1	NA	TGTGCCAGCAGCTTAGGGGACAAATACACTGAAGCTTTCTTT	CASSLGDKYTEAFF
TRBD1	TRBV5-1	TRBJ2-7	NA	TGCGCCAGCAGCCAGTTCGACAGGGACTCCTACGAGCAGTACTTC	CASSQFDRDSYEQYF
NA	TRBV11-2	TRBJ1-1	NA	TGTGCCAGCAGCGCCACGGACAAGGGCAACACTGAAGCTTTCTTT	CASSATDKGNTEAFF
NA	TRBV21-1	TRBJ1-3	NA	TGTGCCAGCACCCCCGGGACAGGCCTCCCCTCTGGAAACACCATATATTTT	CASTPGTGLPSGNTIYF